A selection of T cell receptor beta chains follows, all from one sample in a study of cytomegalovirus exposure and HLA in healthy donors. Some clones are missing from TCRdb's copy, which holds only in-frame ones; the method was immunoSEQ multiplex PCR. Found here are about 180,000 clones, less than 85% of them singletons; the top ten hold around a sixth. What was sequenced was PBMCs. The receptors were gathered from a man between 18 and 29 years old in good health and CMV-seropositive. Each CDR3 is given without its conserved first and last residue.

>10|TRBJ1-5|TRBV28
ASSWRNQPQH
>14|TRBJ1-3|TRBV7-9
ASSPDRGHDRNTIY
>14|TRBJ2-1|TRBV7-7
ASSPGAGGAYNEQF
>13|TRBJ2-5|TRBV13
ASSLRGTNQETQY
>11|TRBJ1-1|TRBV6-4
ASSEYGGTEAF
>14|TRBJ2-1|TRBV2
ASSGSGGPYYNEQF
>11|TRBJ1-1|TRBV2
ASSEGLEIEAF
>12|TRBJ1-2|TRBV6-1
ASLDRGANYGYT
>14|TRBJ1-2|TRBV6-5
ASSYGHSRGNYGYT
>12|TRBJ1-1|TRBV2
ASSRQAMNTEAF
>12|TRBJ2-7|TRBV10-3
AISEWTGSEEQY
>13|TRBJ2-2|TRBV30
AWSTWTSKTGELF
>13|TRBJ2-7|TRBV6-5
ASSSDRARVGEQY
>12|TRBJ1-6|TRBV23-1
ASDRTEYNSPLH
>13|TRBJ2-7|TRBV7-9
ASIATGQGPDHQY
>14|TRBJ1-1|TRBV5-4
ASSLGAGSGDTEAF
>14|TRBJ1-1|TRBV5-1
ASSPGRGRWNTEAF
>11|TRBJ1-2|TRBV28
ASRQGSDYGYT
>12|TRBJ1-2|TRBV19
ASSAALEGYGYT